The clone carrying this T cell receptor (beta chain) was seen a handful of times. The sample comes from a study of T cell repertoires in cytomegalovirus infection. About the study: TCR beta signatures that were public indicated CMV infection and matching HLA type.

In TCRdb, the reads were re-called with MiXCR into one record per CDR3 protein. The sample lists some 320,000 distinct CDR3 sequences; more than 9% were seen once. What was sequenced was PBMCs. The sequence was collected from a human donor in good health (CMV status not recorded). Some clones in this sample may be carry-over from other donors' samples.

CDR3 protein: CATSDYPGGHTDTQYF. The CDR3 region has the DNA TGTGCCACCAGTGATTATCCGGGAGGACACACAGATACGCAGTATTTT. This chain joins TRBV24-1 and TRBJ2-3, with 7 nucleotides matching TRBD2. Germline V lookup: CDR1 KGHDR, CDR2 SFDVKD. J gave up 2 bases and V 2 bases, and 6 bases lay outside the gene matches. The CDR3 extends over 16 amino acids.